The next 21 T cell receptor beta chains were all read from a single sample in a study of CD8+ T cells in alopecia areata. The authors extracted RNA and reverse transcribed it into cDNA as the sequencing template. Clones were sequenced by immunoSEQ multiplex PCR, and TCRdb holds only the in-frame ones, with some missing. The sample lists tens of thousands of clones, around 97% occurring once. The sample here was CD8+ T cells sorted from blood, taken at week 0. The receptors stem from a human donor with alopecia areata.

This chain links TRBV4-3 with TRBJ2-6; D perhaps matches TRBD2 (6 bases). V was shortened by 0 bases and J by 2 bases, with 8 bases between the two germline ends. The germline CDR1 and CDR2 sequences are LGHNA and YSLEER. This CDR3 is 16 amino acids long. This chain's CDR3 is CASSQDSGAGANVLTF. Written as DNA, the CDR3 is TGCGCCAGCAGCCAAGATAGCGGCGCTGGGGCCAACGTCCTGACTTTC.

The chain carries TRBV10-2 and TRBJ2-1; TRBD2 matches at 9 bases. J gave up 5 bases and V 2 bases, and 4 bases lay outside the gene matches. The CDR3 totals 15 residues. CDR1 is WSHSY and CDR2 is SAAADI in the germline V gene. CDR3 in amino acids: CASSERLAGNNEQFF. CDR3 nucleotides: TGCGCCAGCAGTGAGAGGCTAGCGGGGAACAATGAGCAGTTCTTC.

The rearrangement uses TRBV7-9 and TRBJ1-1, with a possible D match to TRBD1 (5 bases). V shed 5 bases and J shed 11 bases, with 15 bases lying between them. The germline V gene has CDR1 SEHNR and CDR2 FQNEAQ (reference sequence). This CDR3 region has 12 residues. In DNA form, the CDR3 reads TGTGCCAGCAGCCCGGGGAGGGGAGGCGCTTTCTTT. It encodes CASSPGRGGAFF.

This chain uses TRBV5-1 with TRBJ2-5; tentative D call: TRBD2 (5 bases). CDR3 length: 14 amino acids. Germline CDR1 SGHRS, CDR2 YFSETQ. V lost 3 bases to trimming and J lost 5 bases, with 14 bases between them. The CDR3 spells CASSSPLRGETQYF. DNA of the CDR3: TGCGCCAGCAGCTCCCCCTTGAGAGGGGAGACCCAGTACTTC.

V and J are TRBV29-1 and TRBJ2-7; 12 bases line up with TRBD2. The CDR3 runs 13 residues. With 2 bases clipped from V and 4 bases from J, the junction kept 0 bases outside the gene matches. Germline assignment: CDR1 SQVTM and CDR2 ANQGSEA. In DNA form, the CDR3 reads TGCAGCGTTGAACTAGCGGGGGGGTACGAGCAGTACTTC. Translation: CSVELAGGYEQYF.

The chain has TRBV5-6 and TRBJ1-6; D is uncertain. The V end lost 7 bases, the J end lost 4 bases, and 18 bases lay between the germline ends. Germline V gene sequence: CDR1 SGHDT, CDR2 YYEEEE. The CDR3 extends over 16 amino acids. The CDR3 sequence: CASGPGKLGYNSPLHF. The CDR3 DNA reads TGTGCCAGCGGACCGGGAAAGCTGGGGTATAATTCACCCCTCCACTTT.

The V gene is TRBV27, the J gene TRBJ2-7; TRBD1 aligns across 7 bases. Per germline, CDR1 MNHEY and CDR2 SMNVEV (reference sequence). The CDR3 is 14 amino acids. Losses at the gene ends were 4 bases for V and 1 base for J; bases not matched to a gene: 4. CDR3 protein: CASSSTGRSYEQYF. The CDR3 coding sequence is TGTGCCAGCAGTTCGACAGGGCGATCCTACGAGCAGTACTTC.

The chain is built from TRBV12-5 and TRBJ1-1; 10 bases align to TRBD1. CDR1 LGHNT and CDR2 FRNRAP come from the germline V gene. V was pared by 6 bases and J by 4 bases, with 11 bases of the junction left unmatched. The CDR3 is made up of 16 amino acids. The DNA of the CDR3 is TGTGCTAGTGGGCTTGACAGGGGGCGAGTCCCCACTGAAGCTTTCTTT. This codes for CASGLDRGRVPTEAFF.

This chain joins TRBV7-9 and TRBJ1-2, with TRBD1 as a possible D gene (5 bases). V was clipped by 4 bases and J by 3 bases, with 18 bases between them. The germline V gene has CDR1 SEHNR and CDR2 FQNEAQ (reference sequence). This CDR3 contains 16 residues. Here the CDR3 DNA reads TGTGCCAGCAGCTACCACAGGAAGGAATCACACTATGGCTACACCTTC. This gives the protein CASSYHRKESHYGYTF.

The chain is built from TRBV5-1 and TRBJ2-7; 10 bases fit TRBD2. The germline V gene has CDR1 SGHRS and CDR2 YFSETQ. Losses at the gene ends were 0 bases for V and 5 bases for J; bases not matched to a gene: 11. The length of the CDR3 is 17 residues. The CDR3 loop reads CASSLDPSSGGTNEQYF. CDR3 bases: TGCGCCAGCAGCTTGGACCCCTCTAGCGGGGGTACCAACGAGCAGTACTTC.

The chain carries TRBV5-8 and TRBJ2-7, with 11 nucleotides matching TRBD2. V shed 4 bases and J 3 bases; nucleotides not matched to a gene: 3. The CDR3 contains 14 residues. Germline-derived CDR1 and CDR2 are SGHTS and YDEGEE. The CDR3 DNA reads TGTGCCAGCAGCCTACTAGCGGGGGACTACGAGCAGTACTTC. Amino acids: CASSLLAGDYEQYF.

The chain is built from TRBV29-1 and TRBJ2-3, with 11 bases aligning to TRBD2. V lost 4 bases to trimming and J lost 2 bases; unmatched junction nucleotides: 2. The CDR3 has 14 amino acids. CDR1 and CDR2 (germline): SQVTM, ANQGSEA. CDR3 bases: TGCAGCGTTGCTAGCGGGGGGATCACAGATACGCAGTATTTT. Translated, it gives CSVASGGITDTQYF.

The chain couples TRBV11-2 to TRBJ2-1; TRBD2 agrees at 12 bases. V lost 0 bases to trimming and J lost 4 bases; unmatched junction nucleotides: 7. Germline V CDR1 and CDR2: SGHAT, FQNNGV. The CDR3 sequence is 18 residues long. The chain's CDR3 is CASSLESLAGGPYNEQFF. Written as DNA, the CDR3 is TGTGCCAGCAGCTTAGAGTCCCTAGCGGGGGGGCCATACAATGAGCAGTTCTTC. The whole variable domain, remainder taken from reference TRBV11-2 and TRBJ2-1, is EAGVAQSPRYKIIEKRQSVAFWCNPISGHATLYWYQQILGQGPKLLIQFQNNGVVDDSQLPKDRFSAERLKGVDSTLKIQPAKLEDSAVYLCASSLESLAGGPYNEQFFGPGTRLTVL.

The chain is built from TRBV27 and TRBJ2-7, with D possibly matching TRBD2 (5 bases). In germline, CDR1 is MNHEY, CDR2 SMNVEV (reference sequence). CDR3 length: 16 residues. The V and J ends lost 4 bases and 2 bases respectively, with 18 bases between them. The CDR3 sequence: CASSSTKSSHTYEQYF. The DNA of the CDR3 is TGTGCCAGCAGTTCTACAAAATCTAGCCACACCTACGAGCAGTACTTC.

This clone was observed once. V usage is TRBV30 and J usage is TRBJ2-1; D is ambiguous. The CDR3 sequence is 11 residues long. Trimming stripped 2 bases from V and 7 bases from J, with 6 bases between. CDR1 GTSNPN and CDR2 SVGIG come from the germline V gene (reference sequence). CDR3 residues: CAWSHSNEQFF. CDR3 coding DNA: TGTGCCTGGAGTCATAGTAATGAGCAGTTCTTC.

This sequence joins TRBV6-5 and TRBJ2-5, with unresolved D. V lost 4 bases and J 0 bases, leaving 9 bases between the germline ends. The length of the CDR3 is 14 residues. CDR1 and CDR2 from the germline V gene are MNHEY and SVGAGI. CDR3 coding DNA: TGTGCCAGCAGTTCCGACACCTACCAAGAGACCCAGTACTTC. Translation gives CASSSDTYQETQYF.

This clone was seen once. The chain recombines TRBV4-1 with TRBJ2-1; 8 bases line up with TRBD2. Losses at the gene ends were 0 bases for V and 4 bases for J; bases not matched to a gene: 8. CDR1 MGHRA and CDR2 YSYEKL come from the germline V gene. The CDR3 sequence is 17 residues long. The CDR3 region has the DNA TGCGCCAGCAGCCAAGATTGGAGCGGGGGCACATACAATGAGCAGTTCTTC. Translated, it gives CASSQDWSGGTYNEQFF.

CDR3 coding DNA: TGTGCCAGCAGCTCCTACCGGGCCTTTAGAGAGACCCAGTACTTC. Protein product: CASSSYRAFRETQYF. The chain combines TRBV11-3 with TRBJ2-5; D is ambiguous. V gave up 4 bases and J gave up 4 bases, with 16 bases separating them. This CDR3 has 15 residues. The germline CDR1 and CDR2 sequences are SGHNT and YENEEA.

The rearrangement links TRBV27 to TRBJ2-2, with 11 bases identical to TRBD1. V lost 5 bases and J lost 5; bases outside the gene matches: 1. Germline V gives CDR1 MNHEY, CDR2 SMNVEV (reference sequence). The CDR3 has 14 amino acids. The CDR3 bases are TGTGCCAGCAGTGGGACAGGGGGAACCGGGGAGCTGTTTTTT. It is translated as CASSGTGGTGELFF.

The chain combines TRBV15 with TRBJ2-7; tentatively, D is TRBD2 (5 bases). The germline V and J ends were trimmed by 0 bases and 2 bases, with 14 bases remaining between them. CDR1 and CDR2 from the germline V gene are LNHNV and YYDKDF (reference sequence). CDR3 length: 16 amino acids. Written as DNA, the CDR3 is TGTGCCACCAGCAGAGAACACGGGGAGAAAGCCTACGAGCAGTACTTC. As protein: CATSREHGEKAYEQYF.

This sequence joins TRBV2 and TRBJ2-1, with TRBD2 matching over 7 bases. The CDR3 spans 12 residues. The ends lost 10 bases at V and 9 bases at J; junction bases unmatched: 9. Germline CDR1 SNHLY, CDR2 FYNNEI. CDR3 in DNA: TGTGCCACCACCGCGACGGGAGGTGAGCAGTTCTTC. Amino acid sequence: CATTATGGEQFF.